These 5 T cell receptor beta chains were sequenced from one sample in a study of OX40 agonist ivuxolimab in advanced cancers. Method: immunoSEQ multiplex PCR; TCRdb's copy keeps in-frame clones and lacks some. The sample consists of 65,000 or so clones, around four fifths of them appearing once. This sample comprised CD4+ or CD8+ T cells sorted from blood, obtained in a trial of the OX40 agonist ivuxolimab. The source is an adult with an advanced solid tumor such as melanoma, head and neck, liver or kidney cancer.

The gene calls are TRBV5-5 and TRBJ2-7, with D perhaps TRBD1 (5 bases). The CDR3 totals 14 residues. V lost 0 bases to trimming and J lost 2 bases, with 9 bases between them. CDR1 is SGHKS and CDR2 is YYEKEE in the germline V gene (reference sequence). CDR3 nucleotides: TGTGCCAGCAGCTTGGCCAGGGTTCCCTACGAGCAGTACTTC. Translating it yields CASSLARVPYEQYF.

This clone was detected a few times. This rearrangement joins TRBV7-2 to TRBJ1-3, with TRBD1 matching over 7 bases. The length of the CDR3 is 16 residues. Trimming took 5 bases from V and 0 from J; bases not matched to a gene: 7. Per the germline V gene, CDR1 is SGHTA and CDR2 is FQGNSA. DNA for the CDR3: TGTGCCAGCAGCACAGAACAGGGGTCCTCTGGAAACACCATATATTTT. As protein: CASSTEQGSSGNTIYF.

This clone was detected only a few times. The chain combines TRBV10-2 with TRBJ2-7; D gene unclear. Germline V CDR1 and CDR2: WSHSY, SAAADI. The V end lost 2 bases, the J end lost 2 bases, and 4 bases lay between the germline ends. CDR3 length equals 12 residues. The CDR3 spells CASSELTYEQYF. CDR3 nucleotide sequence: TGCGCCAGCAGTGAGCTAACCTACGAGCAGTACTTC.

The V gene is TRBV10-2, the J gene TRBJ1-2; D is undetermined. Germline CDR1 is WSHSY and CDR2 is SAAADI. Trimming shortened V by 0 bases and J by 4 bases, and 12 bases separated the two germline ends. This CDR3 comprises 15 residues. The DNA for the CDR3 is TGCGCCAGCAGTGAGTCCACGGAACGGGCCTATGGCTACACCTTC. Its translation is CASSESTERAYGYTF.

This chain joins TRBV27 and TRBJ1-1, with 7 bases aligning to TRBD1. CDR3 size: 14 residues. Per the germline V gene, CDR1 is MNHEY and CDR2 is SMNVEV (reference sequence). J was trimmed by 0 bases and V by 6 bases; bases with no gene match: 4. In DNA form, the CDR3 reads TGTGCCAGCAGAGGGGGCTACGTGAACACTGAAGCTTTCTTT. Translation: CASRGGYVNTEAFF.